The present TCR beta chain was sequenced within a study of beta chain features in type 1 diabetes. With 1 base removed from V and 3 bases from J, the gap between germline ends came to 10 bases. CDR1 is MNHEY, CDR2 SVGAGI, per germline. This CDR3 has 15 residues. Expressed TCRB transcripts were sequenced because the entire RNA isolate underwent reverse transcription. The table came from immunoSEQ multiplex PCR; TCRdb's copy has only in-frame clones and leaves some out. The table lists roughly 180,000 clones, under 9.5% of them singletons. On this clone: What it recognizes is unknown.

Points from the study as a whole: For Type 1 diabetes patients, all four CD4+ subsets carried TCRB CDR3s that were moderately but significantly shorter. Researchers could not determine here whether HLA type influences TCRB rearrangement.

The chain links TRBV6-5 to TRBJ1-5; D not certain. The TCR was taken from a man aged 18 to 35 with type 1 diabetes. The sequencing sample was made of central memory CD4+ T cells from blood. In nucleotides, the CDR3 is TGTGCCAGCAGTTACTACGGGGATCCCAATCAGCCCCAGCATTTT. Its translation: CASSYYGDPNQPQHF.